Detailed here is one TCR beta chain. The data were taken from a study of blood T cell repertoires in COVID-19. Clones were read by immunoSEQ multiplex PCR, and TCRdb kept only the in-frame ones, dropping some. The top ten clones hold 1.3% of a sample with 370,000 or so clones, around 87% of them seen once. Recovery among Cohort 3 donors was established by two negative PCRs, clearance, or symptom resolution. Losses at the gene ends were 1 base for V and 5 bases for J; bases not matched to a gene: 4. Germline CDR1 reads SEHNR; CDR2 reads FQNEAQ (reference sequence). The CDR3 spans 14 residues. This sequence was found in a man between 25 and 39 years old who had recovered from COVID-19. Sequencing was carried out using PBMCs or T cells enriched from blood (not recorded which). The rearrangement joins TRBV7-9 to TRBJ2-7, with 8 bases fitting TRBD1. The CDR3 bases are TGTGCCAGCAGCTTAGGAACAGGGGGTAACGAGCAGTACTTC. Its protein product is CASSLGTGGNEQYF.